The source of this T cell receptor (beta chain) is a study of vaccination and CD4 T cells after COVID-19. Trimming pared 6 bases from V and 3 bases from J, leaving 21 bases between. Germline V gives CDR1 SGHAT, CDR2 FQNNGV. The CDR3 covers 16 residues. With respect to this clonotype: Its specificity is unknown.

Treatment: roughly 10-day PBMC culture with coronavirus spike peptide pools or control peptides (ViraFEST assay). Cultured CD4+ T cells had their DNA profiled by the Oncomine TCR Beta short-read assay. In TCRdb, the PCR reads were re-called with MiXCR into one record per CDR3 protein. Here the sample spans 7,000 to 10,000 distinct CDR3 sequences, around 60% being singletons. The sequenced sample consisted of CD4+ T cells from blood, cultured in vitro. The chain joins TRBV11-2 to TRBJ2-7; weak D call: TRBD2 (6 bases). The clonotype comes from a human donor who had recovered from COVID-19. This CDR3 is CASRNWGRIGSYEQYF. In nucleotides, the CDR3 is TGTGCCAGCAGGAATTGGGGGAGGATCGGGAGCTACGAGCAGTACTTC.